Described below is a single T cell receptor beta chain sequence and its context. Its antigen is as yet unknown. This sample is part of a study of graft-versus-host responses after intestinal transplantation. Study information: Grafts were multivisceral, liver-intestinal, or isolated intestinal. Recipients across the board were started on anti-thymocyte globulin induction, then kept on tacrolimus and steroids for around three years.

Overall study results and limits: Some GvH clones appeared in ileal mucosa or blood before recipient bone marrow. Patients with graft-donor T cell macrochimerism had high graft-versus-host to host-versus-graft clonal ratios in allografts.

The germline CDR1 and CDR2 sequences are KGHSH and LQKENI. The CDR3 runs 15 residues. The J segment lost 5 bases and the V segment lost 6 bases, leaving 10 bases of the junction unmatched. Sequencing used immunoSEQ multiplex PCR; TCRdb keeps in-frame clones, though not all of them. Of approximately 11,000 clones listed, over 90% are singletons. This clonotype was sampled from a human patient who received an intestinal transplant, so some T cells may come from the graft donor. The V gene is TRBV18, the J gene TRBJ2-7, with 10 bases that match TRBD2. Sequencing was performed on PBMCs, taken roughly 110 days after intestinal transplant. The DNA for the CDR3 is TGTGCCAGCTCCCTCACCCTAGCGGGAGAGGACGAGCAGTACTTC. This gives the protein CASSLTLAGEDEQYF.